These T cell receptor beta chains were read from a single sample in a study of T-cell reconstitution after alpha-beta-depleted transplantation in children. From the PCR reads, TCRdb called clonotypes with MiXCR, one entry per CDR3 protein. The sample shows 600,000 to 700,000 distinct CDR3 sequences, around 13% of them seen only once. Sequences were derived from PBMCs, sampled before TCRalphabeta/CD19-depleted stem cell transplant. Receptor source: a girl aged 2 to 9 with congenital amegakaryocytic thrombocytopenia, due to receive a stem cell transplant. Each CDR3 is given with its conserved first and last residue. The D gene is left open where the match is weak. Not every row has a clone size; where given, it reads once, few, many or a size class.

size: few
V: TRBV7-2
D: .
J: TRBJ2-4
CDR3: CASSLYSGDGNIQYF
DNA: TGTGCCAGCAGCTTATATTCCGGAGACGGAAACATTCAGTACTTC

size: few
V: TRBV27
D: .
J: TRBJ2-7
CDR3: CASSLFDGLAYEQYF
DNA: TGTGCCAGCAGTTTATTTGACGGTTTGGCCTACGAGCAGTACTTC

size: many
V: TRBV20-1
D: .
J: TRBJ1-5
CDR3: CSARWRENQPQHF
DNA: TGCAGTGCTAGGTGGCGGGAGAATCAGCCCCAGCATTTT

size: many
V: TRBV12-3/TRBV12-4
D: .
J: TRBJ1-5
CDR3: CASSLGRESQPQHF
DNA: TGTGCCAGCAGTTTAGGCAGGGAGAGCCAGCCCCAGCATTTT

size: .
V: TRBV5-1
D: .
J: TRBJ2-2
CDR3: CASSLLGGSTLNTGELFF
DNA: TGCGCCAGCAGCTTGTTAGGCGGCTCAACCCTTAACACCGGGGAGCTGTTTTTT

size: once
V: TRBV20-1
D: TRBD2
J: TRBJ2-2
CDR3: CSANPGGSAGELFF
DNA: TGCAGTGCTAATCCGGGAGGGTCGGCCGGGGAGCTGTTTTTT

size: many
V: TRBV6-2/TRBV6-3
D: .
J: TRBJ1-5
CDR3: CASRPFPIPHQPQHF
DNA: TGTGCCAGCAGGCCTTTTCCGATCCCCCATCAGCCCCAGCATTTT

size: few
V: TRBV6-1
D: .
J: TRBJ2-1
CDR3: CASTPGFGEQFF
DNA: TGTGCCAGTACGCCAGGGTTCGGTGAGCAGTTCTTC

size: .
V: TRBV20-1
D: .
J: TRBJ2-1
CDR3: CSAPTYNEQFF
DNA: TGCAGTGCTCCAACATACAATGAGCAGTTCTTC

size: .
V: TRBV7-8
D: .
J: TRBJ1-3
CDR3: CASSLDRRTSGNTIYF
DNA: TGTGCCAGCAGCTTAGACCGCCGGACCTCTGGAAACACCATATATTTT

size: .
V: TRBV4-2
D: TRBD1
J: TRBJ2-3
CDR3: CASSRLLGQGTYSTDTQYF
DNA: TGTGCCAGCAGCCGTCTATTGGGACAGGGGACATATAGCACAGATACGCAGTATTTT

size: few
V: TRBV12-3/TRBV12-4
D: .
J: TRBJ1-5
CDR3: CTSSFRTVGVLYSNQPQHF
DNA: TGTACCAGCAGTTTTCGTACAGTCGGAGTGCTATATAGCAATCAGCCCCAGCATTTT

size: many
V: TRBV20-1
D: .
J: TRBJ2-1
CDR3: CSARDGLQIPYNEQFF
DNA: TGCAGTGCTAGAGACGGTCTACAAATCCCCTACAATGAGCAGTTCTTC

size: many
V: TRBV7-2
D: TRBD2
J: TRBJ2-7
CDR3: CASSFRTSGTYEQYF
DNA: TGTGCCAGCAGCTTCAGGACTAGCGGTACCTACGAGCAGTACTTC

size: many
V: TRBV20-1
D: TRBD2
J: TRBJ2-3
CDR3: CSATGLAATADTQYF
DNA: TGCAGTGCCACAGGACTAGCGGCTACGGCAGATACGCAGTATTTT

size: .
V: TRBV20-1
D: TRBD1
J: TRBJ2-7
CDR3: CSASQGFIGYEQYF
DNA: TGCAGTGCTTCACAGGGGTTCATAGGCTACGAGCAGTACTTC

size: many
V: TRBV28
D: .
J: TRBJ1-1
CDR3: CASSLWTQFGNTEAFF
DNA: TGTGCCAGCAGTTTATGGACGCAGTTTGGGAACACTGAAGCTTTCTTT

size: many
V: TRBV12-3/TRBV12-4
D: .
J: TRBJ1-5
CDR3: CASSPDSYLQPQHF
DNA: TGTGCCAGCAGCCCCGACAGTTACCTTCAGCCCCAGCATTTT

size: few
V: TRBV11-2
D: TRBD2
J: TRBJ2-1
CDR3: CASSLWKASGVSYNEQFF
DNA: TGTGCCAGCAGCTTATGGAAGGCTAGCGGCGTTTCCTACAATGAGCAGTTCTTC

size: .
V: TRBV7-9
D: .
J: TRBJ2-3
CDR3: CASQPTGEASTDTQYF
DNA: TGTGCCAGCCAACCAACGGGAGAGGCTAGCACAGATACGCAGTATTTT

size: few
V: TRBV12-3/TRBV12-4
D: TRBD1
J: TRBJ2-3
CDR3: CASSLWTGVNTDTQYF
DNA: TGTGCCAGCAGTCTTTGGACAGGGGTAAACACAGATACGCAGTATTTT

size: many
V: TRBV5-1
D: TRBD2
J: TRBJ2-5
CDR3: CASSLTSGSQETQYF
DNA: TGCGCCAGCAGCTTGACTAGCGGGAGCCAAGAGACCCAGTACTTC

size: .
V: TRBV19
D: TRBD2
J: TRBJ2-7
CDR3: CATLPSGTSGSSYEQYF
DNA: TGTGCCACCTTACCTTCCGGGACTAGCGGGAGCTCCTACGAGCAGTACTTC

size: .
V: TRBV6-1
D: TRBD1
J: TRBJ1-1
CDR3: CASSIGQGAKAFF
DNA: TGTGCCAGCAGTATCGGACAGGGGGCGAAAGCTTTCTTT

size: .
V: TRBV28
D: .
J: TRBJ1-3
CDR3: CASSKGPTGNTIYF
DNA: TGTGCCAGCAGCAAGGGACCGACTGGAAACACCATATATTTT

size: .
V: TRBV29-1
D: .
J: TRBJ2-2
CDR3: CSVTWNTGELFF
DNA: TGCAGCGTTACATGGAACACCGGGGAGCTGTTTTTT

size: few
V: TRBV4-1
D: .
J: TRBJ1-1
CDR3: CASSQDALERRADTEAFF
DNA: TGCGCCAGCAGCCAAGATGCTCTAGAGCGAAGGGCGGACACTGAAGCTTTCTTT

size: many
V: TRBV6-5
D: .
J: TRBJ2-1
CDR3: CASSYSQRSNEQFF
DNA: TGTGCCAGCAGTTACTCGCAGAGAAGCAATGAGCAGTTCTTC

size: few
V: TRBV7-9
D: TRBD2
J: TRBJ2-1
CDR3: CASSLAWAGEDYNEQFF
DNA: TGTGCCAGCAGCTTAGCGTGGGCGGGAGAGGACTACAATGAGCAGTTCTTC

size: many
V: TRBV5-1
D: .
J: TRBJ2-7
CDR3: CASSLVAGTAYEQYF
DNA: TGCGCCAGCAGCTTGGTAGCGGGGACAGCCTACGAGCAGTACTTC

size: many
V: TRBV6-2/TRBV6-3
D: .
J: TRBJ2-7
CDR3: CASTKDYSYEQYF
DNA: TGTGCCAGCACCAAGGACTATTCCTACGAGCAGTACTTC

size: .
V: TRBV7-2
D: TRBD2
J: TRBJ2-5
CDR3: CASRPSGTETQYF
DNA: TGTGCCAGCAGACCTAGCGGGACGGAGACCCAGTACTTC

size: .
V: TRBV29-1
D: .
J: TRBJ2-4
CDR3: CSVGDTKGNIQYF
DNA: TGCAGCGTTGGGGACACCAAGGGGAACATTCAGTACTTC

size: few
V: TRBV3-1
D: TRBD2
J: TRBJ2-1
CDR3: CASSQGVNSGTYNEQFF
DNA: TGTGCCAGCAGCCAGGGAGTTAATAGCGGGACCTACAATGAGCAGTTCTTC

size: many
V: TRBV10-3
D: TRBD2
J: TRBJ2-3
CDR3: CAIMIEREADTQYF
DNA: TGTGCCATCATGATAGAGCGGGAGGCAGATACGCAGTATTTT